Listed here are 27 T cell receptor beta chains from one sample, sequenced in a study of T cell changes during pregnancy in multiple sclerosis. Profiling relied on immunoSEQ multiplex PCR, and the TCRdb table lists in-frame clones only, not all of them. Seen here are approximately 100,000 clones, approximately 91% observed once, and the top ten hold over 3%. The sample was peripheral blood, taken in the second trimester of pregnancy. The receptors here all came from a female donor with multiple sclerosis, enrolled in a pregnancy study.

The chain carries TRBV6-5 and TRBJ2-1; the D is unclear. The germline V gene has CDR1 MNHEY and CDR2 SVGAGI. Trimming pared 4 bases from V and 0 bases from J, leaving 7 bases between. This CDR3 region has 14 residues. Here the CDR3 reads CASSFSLSYNEQFF. The DNA for the CDR3 is TGTGCCAGCAGTTTTAGCCTCTCCTACAATGAGCAGTTCTTC.

This clone has a single count. This rearrangement joins TRBV27 to TRBJ2-1; 9 bases match TRBD1. The trim removed 5 bases at V and 5 bases at J, leaving 4 bases unmatched. Germline V lookup: CDR1 MNHEY, CDR2 SMNVEV (reference sequence). This CDR3 comprises 14 residues. CDR3 region: CASSLQGAHNEQFF. The CDR3, as DNA: TGTGCCAGCAGTCTACAGGGGGCCCACAATGAGCAGTTCTTC.

This chain joins TRBV6-1 and TRBJ2-1, with 9 bases that match TRBD2. The trim removed 0 bases at V and 5 bases at J, leaving 5 bases unmatched. The CDR3 has 16 residues. Germline V gene data show CDR1 as MNHNS and CDR2 as SASEGT. The CDR3 DNA reads TGTGCCAGCAGTGAAGCGCGACTAGCGGCAAACAATGAGCAGTTCTTC. Protein: CASSEARLAANNEQFF.

J is TRBJ2-3 and V is TRBV29-1; 12 nucleotides align to TRBD2. With V trimmed by 6 bases and J by 3 bases, 4 bases remained unmatched. The CDR3 has 14 amino acids. From germline, CDR1 is SQVTM and CDR2 ANQGSEA. CDR3 DNA sequence: TGCAGCGTCGCTAGCGGGAGGGAGACAGATACGCAGTATTTT. This encodes CSVASGRETDTQYF.

The J gene is TRBJ1-2, the V gene TRBV6-5; 9 bases align to TRBD1. Trimming at V came to 5 bases and at J to 8 bases, leaving 12 bases not matched to a gene. CDR1 is MNHEY and CDR2 is SVGAGI in the germline V gene. There are 15 residues in the CDR3. CDR3 residues: CASSKLSRDREGYTF. CDR3 nucleotide sequence: TGTGCCAGCAGTAAACTTAGCCGGGACAGGGAGGGCTACACCTTC.

The V gene is TRBV19, the J gene TRBJ2-5, with TRBD2 identical over 8 bases. Trimming took 5 bases from V and 5 from J; bases not matched to a gene: 7. CDR3 length equals 14 residues. The V gene's germline CDR1 is LNHDA and CDR2 SQIVND (reference sequence). The CDR3, as DNA: TGTGCCAGTAGTCCGTTAGCGGGACCGGAGACCCAGTACTTC. It codes for CASSPLAGPETQYF.

The chain joins TRBV6-5 to TRBJ2-1; D might be TRBD1 (6 bases). The V end was cut by 2 bases, the J end by 6 bases, with 14 bases between. The CDR3 has 15 residues. Germline-derived CDR1 and CDR2 are MNHEY and SVGAGI. The CDR3 DNA is TGTGCCAGCAGTTACCCCACAGGGTTCGGCAATGAGCAGTTCTTC. It yields the protein CASSYPTGFGNEQFF.

The rearrangement links TRBV19 to TRBJ2-3, with 14 positions matching TRBD2. The CDR3 is made up of 15 amino acids. Germline values: CDR1 LNHDA, CDR2 SQIVND (reference sequence). After removal of 7 bases from V and 6 bases from J, the junction contained 6 bases not matched to a gene. The CDR3 spells CASTSGLAGVDTQYF. The CDR3 bases are TGTGCCAGTACCTCGGGACTAGCGGGAGTTGATACGCAGTATTTT.

The genes are TRBV4-2 and TRBJ1-2; D unclear. Trimming stripped 1 base from V and 0 bases from J, with 6 bases between. This CDR3 has 14 residues. Germline loops: CDR1 LGHNA, CDR2 YNFKEQ. CDR3 DNA: TGTGCCAGCAGCCAAGCGTCCGCTAACTATGGCTACACCTTC. The encoded protein is CASSQASANYGYTF.

The rearrangement links TRBV4-1 to TRBJ2-5; tentatively, D is TRBD2 (6 bases). From germline, CDR1 is MGHRA and CDR2 YSYEKL. This CDR3 spans 16 amino acids. V lost 0 bases and J lost 6, with 17 bases in between. CDR3 sequence reads: CASSQEDTGATKTQYF. The CDR3, as DNA: TGCGCCAGCAGCCAAGAAGATACGGGAGCCACCAAGACCCAGTACTTC.

The V gene is TRBV4-2, the J gene TRBJ2-1, with 12 bases aligning to TRBD2. Unmatched junction bases numbered 5, after V lost 3 bases and J lost 2 bases. The germline V gene has CDR1 LGHNA and CDR2 YNFKEQ. This CDR3 region has 17 residues. DNA of the CDR3: TGTGCCAGCAGCCACCGTCTAGCGGGAGGGCCCTACAATGAGCAGTTCTTC. It translates to CASSHRLAGGPYNEQFF.

The chain uses TRBV5-1 and TRBJ2-3; 10 nucleotides match TRBD2. This CDR3 has 18 amino acids. V shed 3 bases and J 1 base; nucleotides not matched to a gene: 11. Germline V gene data show CDR1 as SGHRS and CDR2 as YFSETQ. CDR3 DNA: TGCGCCAGCAGCTCGGTCCTTCCCGGGACTAGCGGCACAGATACGCAGTATTTT. Residues: CASSSVLPGTSGTDTQYF. The full variable domain, completed using reference TRBV5-1 and TRBJ2-3, is KAGVTQTPRYLIKTRGQQVTLSCSPISGHRSVSWYQQTPGQGLQFLFEYFSETQRNKGNFPGRFSGRQFSNSRSEMNVSTLELGDSALYLCASSSVLPGTSGTDTQYFGPGTRLTVL.

The chain is built from TRBV7-6 and TRBJ2-3, with 7 bases aligning to TRBD2. There are 17 residues in the CDR3. Germline assignment: CDR1 SGHVS and CDR2 FNYEAQ. Unmatched junction bases numbered 14, after V lost 2 bases and J lost 6 bases. CDR3 residues: CASSLFSGGSSSDTQYF. DNA of the CDR3: TGTGCCAGCAGCTTATTTAGTGGCGGGAGTTCATCTGATACGCAGTATTTT.

The genes are TRBV15 and TRBJ2-2, with 14 bases that match TRBD2. From germline, CDR1 is LNHNV and CDR2 YYDKDF (reference sequence). V trimming: 1 base; J trimming: 3 bases; junction bases outside the gene matches: 4. The CDR3 has 18 residues. The DNA for the CDR3 is TGTGCCACCAGCAGAGGACTAGCGGGAGGGCCAGACACCGGGGAGCTGTTTTTT. This translates into CATSRGLAGGPDTGELFF.

The J gene is TRBJ2-5, the V gene TRBV5-1; D might be TRBD1 (5 bases). The CDR3 has 15 residues. The germline V and J ends were trimmed by 0 bases and 0 bases, with 9 bases remaining between them. Germline V CDR1 and CDR2: SGHRS, YFSETQ. The CDR3 nucleotides read TGCGCCAGCAGCTTGGCAGGGCAGTACCAAGAGACCCAGTACTTC. Translating gives CASSLAGQYQETQYF.

The chain employs TRBV2 and TRBJ1-1; 8 bases align to TRBD1. This CDR3 has 15 residues. V lost 0 bases to trimming and J lost 5 bases; unmatched junction nucleotides: 5. Germline loops: CDR1 SNHLY, CDR2 FYNNEI. CDR3 in amino acids: CASSEAQGALTEAFF. As DNA, the CDR3 is TGTGCCAGCAGTGAAGCGCAGGGGGCTCTGACTGAAGCTTTCTTT.

The chain is built from TRBV28 and TRBJ2-7; D remains ambiguous. Trimming removed 6 bases at V and 5 bases at J, with 8 bases between. The CDR3 loop spans 11 amino acids. Germline V gene lookup returns CDR1 MDHEN and CDR2 SYDVKM. CDR3 nucleotide sequence: TGTGCCAGCAGCATAGTCCACGAGCAGTACTTC. Translation: CASSIVHEQYF.

This rearrangement joins TRBV15 to TRBJ2-1; a possible D gene is TRBD1 (5 bases). With 4 bases removed from V and 1 base from J, the gap between germline ends came to 11 bases. Germline V gene sequence: CDR1 LNHNV, CDR2 YYDKDF (reference sequence). The CDR3 is made up of 15 amino acids. CDR3 loop: CATSTDRPSYNEQFF. CDR3 coding DNA: TGTGCCACCAGCACTGACAGACCTTCCTACAATGAGCAGTTCTTC.

The chain recombines TRBV10-3 with TRBJ2-5; the match to TRBD2 covers 11 bases. CDR3 length: 19 amino acids. Germline loops: CDR1 ENHRY, CDR2 SYGVKD. V lost 0 bases and J lost 4; bases outside the gene matches: 13. CDR3 in DNA: TGTGCCATCAGTGAGTCGACGGTACCCGGGACTAGCGGAAGAGAGACCCAGTACTTC. Translating gives CAISESTVPGTSGRETQYF.

The chain uses TRBV6-1 and TRBJ2-7, with D hard to call. CDR3 size: 11 residues. Germline CDR1 and CDR2: MNHNS and SASEGT. Between the trimmed V and J ends, which lost 4 bases and 2 bases, there was a span of 3 bases. CDR3 amino acids: CASSATYEQYF. CDR3 nucleotide sequence: TGTGCCAGCAGTGCTACCTACGAGCAGTACTTC.

CDR3 sequence: CASSEGGGGNQPQHF. Here the CDR3 DNA reads TGTGCCAGCAGCGAGGGCGGGGGTGGCAATCAGCCCCAGCATTTT. The gene calls are TRBV9 and TRBJ1-5; tentatively, D is TRBD1 (5 bases). The CDR3 consists of 15 residues. The V and J ends lost 3 bases and 2 bases respectively, with 12 bases between them. Per the germline V gene, CDR1 is SGDLS and CDR2 is YYNGEE.

This chain joins TRBV5-1 and TRBJ2-1, with 8 bases that match TRBD2. The CDR3 runs 17 residues. V lost 3 bases to trimming and J lost 1 base; unmatched junction nucleotides: 9. The V gene's germline CDR1 is SGHRS and CDR2 YFSETQ. CDR3 residues: CASSSVLSGASYNEQFF. CDR3 DNA sequence: TGCGCCAGCAGCTCCGTCCTTAGCGGGGCTTCCTACAATGAGCAGTTCTTC.

The chain is built from TRBV28 and TRBJ2-1, with 8 bases aligning to TRBD2. Looked up from germline, CDR1 is MDHEN and CDR2 is SYDVKM. This CDR3 spans 16 amino acids. The V gene end was trimmed by 0 bases and the J gene end by 4 bases; junction bases not matched to a gene: 5. The CDR3 bases are TGTGCCAGCAGTTTATGGTCGGGACTAGGGTACAATGAGCAGTTCTTC. It codes for CASSLWSGLGYNEQFF.

This clone has a single count. This chain uses TRBV5-1 with TRBJ2-1; TRBD2 agrees at 8 bases. The germline V gene encodes CDR1 SGHRS and CDR2 YFSETQ. Unmatched junction bases numbered 5, after V lost 1 base and J lost 5 bases. The CDR3 consists of 15 residues. The chain's CDR3 is CASSLTSGLNNEQFF. The DNA of the CDR3 is TGCGCCAGCAGCTTGACTAGCGGCCTAAACAATGAGCAGTTCTTC.

The rearrangement joins TRBV29-1 to TRBJ1-1; D is ambiguous. The CDR3 covers 12 residues. The V gene lost 7 bases and the J gene lost 0 bases, with 9 bases spanning the gap. The germline CDR1 and CDR2 sequences are SQVTM and ANQGSEA. Written as DNA, the CDR3 is TGCAGCGCGGGAACTTTGAACACTGAAGCTTTCTTT. Its protein is CSAGTLNTEAFF.

V usage is TRBV9 and J usage is TRBJ2-4; 9 bases map to TRBD1. Germline assignment: CDR1 SGDLS and CDR2 YYNGEE. The CDR3 loop spans 13 amino acids. V was pared by 2 bases and J by 7 bases, with 1 base of the junction left unmatched. The CDR3 region has the DNA TGTGCCAGCAGCGTGACAGGGGGGAACATTCAGTACTTC. Translating it yields CASSVTGGNIQYF.

The chain couples TRBV7-2 to TRBJ2-7, with a tentative D call TRBD2 (6 bases). The CDR3 loop spans 14 amino acids. Trimming cost V 3 bases and J 1 base, with 10 bases left between them. Germline V gene lookup returns CDR1 SGHTA and CDR2 FQGNSA. CDR3 in amino acids: CASSFGRESYEQYF. CDR3 bases: TGTGCCAGCAGCTTTGGCCGGGAGTCCTACGAGCAGTACTTC.